This T cell receptor (beta chain) came from a study of CD8 T cells in ankylosing spondylitis. On this clonotype itself: Its antigen is unknown.

V gave up 5 bases and J gave up 4 bases; unmatched junction bases: 15. CDR1 and CDR2 from the germline V gene are DFQATT and SNEGSKA (reference sequence). CDR3 length equals 17 residues. The study, taken as a whole, reports: Ankylosing spondylitis blood appeared to be characterized by a TCR beta motif of eight highly homologous variants. Researchers report that disease-linked clones proved CD8+ and relatively rare in peripheral blood.

TCRdb called the 5' RACE reads again in MiXCR, with one record for every CDR3 protein. The sample consists of 700,000 or so distinct CDR3 sequences, over 15% of them appearing once. The sample comprised blood, either unsorted or a sorted T cell fraction (not recorded which). The V gene is TRBV20-1, the J gene TRBJ1-2; 11 bases are a match to TRBD1. The receptor was isolated from a male donor with ankylosing spondylitis. The CDR3 DNA sequence: TGCAGTGCTCCGATTCGGGACAGGGGGAGTATTGTCTATGGCTACACCTTC. Encoded protein: CSAPIRDRGSIVYGYTF.